The 17 T cell receptor beta chains below all came from one sample that was sequenced in a study of T and B cells in COVID-19 patients. Multiplex PCR with BIOMED2 TRB-A/B primer pools amplified TRB rearrangements. TCRdb passed the multiplex PCR reads through MiXCR, listing each CDR3 protein once. Among approximately 8,100 distinct CDR3 sequences, about 30% were seen once, and the ten largest hold roughly 17%. TRB was amplified from about 260-540 ng of blood genomic DNA. The source material was blood. These receptors came from a human donor with active COVID-19.

This clonotype is medium-sized by share. This rearrangement joins TRBV7-6 to TRBJ2-2, with D tentatively TRBD1 (6 bases). Germline V lookup: CDR1 SGHVS, CDR2 FNYEAQ. The germline V and J ends were trimmed by 3 bases and 6 bases, with 17 bases remaining between them. The CDR3 is 16 residues long. DNA for the CDR3: TGTGCCAGCAGCTTGGCCGGGACAAAGGTGCCCGGGGAGCTGTTTTTT. It is translated as CASSLAGTKVPGELFF.

This clonotype is classed as medium-sized. The V gene is TRBV6-1, the J gene TRBJ2-3, with D possibly matching TRBD1 (5 bases). The CDR3 runs 15 residues. Trimming removed 3 bases from V and 0 bases from J, with 10 bases in between. CDR1 MNHNS and CDR2 SASEGT come from the germline V gene. The CDR3 nucleotides are TGTGCCAGCAGTGATCGCGACAGAAGCACAGATACGCAGTATTTT. Its protein product is CASSDRDRSTDTQYF.

This clonotype was recorded once. The gene calls are TRBV12-3 or TRBV12-4 and TRBJ2-5, with D perhaps being TRBD1 or TRBD2 (5 bases each). This CDR3 is 17 amino acids long. V lost 10 bases and J 3 bases, leaving 27 bases between the germline ends. CDR3 amino acids: CANSRVGPISAEETQYF. For the CDR3, the DNA is TGTGCCAACAGCCGGGTGGGACCTATTAGCGCGGAAGAGACCCAGTACTTC.

This clonotype showed up just a few times. The chain employs TRBV27 and TRBJ2-7, with TRBD2 identical over 9 bases. The CDR3 loop spans 15 amino acids. With 5 bases clipped from V and 2 bases from J, the junction kept 7 bases outside the gene matches. Germline V gene sequence: CDR1 MNHEY, CDR2 SMNVEV (reference sequence). The CDR3 spells CASSHPRGGAYEQYF. The CDR3 region has the DNA TGTGCCAGCAGTCACCCGCGGGGGGGAGCCTACGAGCAGTACTTC.

V is TRBV6-6 and J is TRBJ1-1; D remains unclear. With 4 bases removed from V and 5 bases from J, the gap between germline ends came to 11 bases. The CDR3 contains 13 residues. CDR1 and CDR2 from the germline V gene are MNHNY and SVGAGI (reference sequence). CDR3 region: CASSFLEVTEAFF. The CDR3, as DNA: TGTGCCAGCAGTTTCCTGGAAGTGACTGAAGCTTTCTTT.

This clonotype was picked up a small number of times. The J gene is TRBJ2-5, the V gene TRBV5-4; perhaps TRBD2 as D (6 bases). The V and J ends lost 6 bases and 7 bases respectively, with 19 bases between them. Germline-derived CDR1 and CDR2 are SGHNT and YYREEE (reference sequence). This CDR3 region has 14 residues. The CDR3 coding sequence is TGTGCCAGCAACTGGGACCGCGAGGGAGGGACCCAGTACTTC. It encodes CASNWDREGGTQYF.

By sample fraction, this clonotype is medium-sized. The rearrangement joins TRBV29-1 to TRBJ2-3; D not resolved. The CDR3 has 13 amino acids. CDR1 SQVTM and CDR2 ANQGSEA come from the germline V gene. Trimming removed 4 bases from V and 2 bases from J, with 10 bases in between. The CDR3 region has the DNA TGCAGCGTTGGCCCAGATTACACAGATACGCAGTATTTT. Its translation is CSVGPDYTDTQYF.

J is TRBJ2-2 and V is TRBV10-3; possibly TRBD1 or TRBD2 for D (5 bases each). The CDR3 totals 16 residues. The germline gives CDR1 ENHRY, CDR2 SYGVKD. V was clipped by 7 bases and J by 0 bases, with 15 bases between them. The CDR3 reads CAITPGANPNTGELFF. As DNA, the CDR3 is TGTGCCATCACTCCCGGGGCGAACCCGAACACCGGGGAGCTGTTTTTT.

In this sample, this clonotype turned up a few times. This chain joins TRBV10-3 and TRBJ2-1; D is unclear. Trimming shortened V by 0 bases and J by 10 bases, and 4 bases separated the two germline ends. Germline values: CDR1 ENHRY, CDR2 SYGVKD. This CDR3 is built from 11 residues. CDR3 sequence reads: CAISESWEQFF. The CDR3 bases are TGTGCCATCAGTGAGTCGTGGGAGCAGTTCTTC.

With respect to this clonotype: Sequence at one end of the junction differs from germline and may be a read error. This sequence joins TRBV6-1 and TRBJ2-1; either TRBD1 or TRBD2 may supply D (5 bases each). Germline CDR1 is MNHNS and CDR2 is SASEGT. CDR3 length equals 15 residues. Here the CDR3 reads CTSSYGTLPGNEQFF. The CDR3 DNA follows: TGTACCAGCAGTTATGGGACCCTCCCGGGCAATGAGCAGTTCTTC.

This clonotype came up a few times. The gene calls are TRBV6-1 and TRBJ2-3; maybe TRBD2 (6 bases). CDR1 MNHNS and CDR2 SASEGT come from the germline V gene. This CDR3 is 15 amino acids long. Trimming stripped 3 bases from V and 1 base from J, with 11 bases between. This CDR3 is CASSEEGVRTDTQYF. The CDR3 DNA reads as TGTGCCAGCAGTGAGGAGGGAGTCCGCACAGATACGCAGTATTTT.

V gene TRBV10-3 combines with J gene TRBJ2-2; 8 nucleotides agree with TRBD2. This CDR3 comprises 16 residues. CDR1 is ENHRY, CDR2 SYGVKD, per germline. The trim removed 8 bases at V and 3 bases at J, leaving 11 bases unmatched. The CDR3 loop reads CAIWAGGALDTGELFF. CDR3 sequence (DNA): TGTGCCATCTGGGCCGGGGGGGCTTTGGACACCGGGGAGCTGTTTTTT.

J is TRBJ1-2 and V is TRBV14, with 9 positions matching TRBD1. The CDR3 spans 16 residues. CDR1 and CDR2 from the germline V gene are SGHDN and FVKESK. Trimming at V came to 3 bases and at J to 3 bases, leaving 8 bases not matched to a gene. The CDR3 nucleotides are TGTGCCAGCAGCCATTTCGGCGACAGGGGGGACTATGGCTACACCTTC. Its protein product is CASSHFGDRGDYGYTF.

The rearrangement uses TRBV20-1 and TRBJ2-3, with D hard to call. V dropped 6 bases and J dropped 2 bases, with 18 bases sitting between them. This CDR3 is 15 amino acids long. Germline assignment: CDR1 DFQATT and CDR2 SNEGSKA (reference sequence). Here the CDR3 DNA reads TGCAGTGCGGTCCCCGTGAGCTGGCCCACAGATACGCAGTATTTT. Encoded protein: CSAVPVSWPTDTQYF.

This clonotype was recorded a few times. The chain uses TRBV5-6 and TRBJ2-4; the D gene is possibly TRBD1 (6 bases). The V end was cut by 4 bases, the J end by 1 base, with 12 bases between. CDR3 length equals 15 residues. The germline CDR1 and CDR2 sequences are SGHDT and YYEEEE. The CDR3 loop is CASSEAGAAKNIQYF. CDR3 bases: TGTGCCAGCAGCGAAGCAGGGGCGGCCAAAAACATTCAGTACTTC.

In this sample, this clonotype is medium-sized. The chain has TRBV27 and TRBJ2-5, with TRBD2 identical over 11 bases. This CDR3 comprises 14 residues. The V gene's germline CDR1 is MNHEY and CDR2 SMNVEV (reference sequence). V shed 7 bases and J 5 bases; nucleotides not matched to a gene: 6. CDR3 sequence reads: CASMLAGGRETQYF. The DNA of the CDR3 is TGTGCCAGCATGCTAGCGGGGGGCCGGGAGACCCAGTACTTC.

The chain recombines TRBV5-1 with TRBJ2-3; D tentatively fits TRBD1 or TRBD2 (5 bases each). The CDR3 totals 16 residues. Deletions cut 0 bases from V and 6 bases from J, with 17 bases between. The V gene's germline CDR1 is SGHRS and CDR2 YFSETQ. The CDR3 region has the DNA TGCGCCAGCAGCTTGGGATCCAGGGAGAGGTATGATACGCAGTATTTT. Its protein is CASSLGSRERYDTQYF.